The TCR beta chain described here comes from a study of PD-1 blockade in classical Hodgkin lymphoma. Across the whole study: With a 2-week interval, patients received intravenous nivolumab at 3 mg/kg.

Notes on the study in general: At C4D1, TCR diversity had climbed significantly for CD4+ cells, though not for CD8+ cells. Those achieving complete response showed baseline diversity like newly diagnosed patients.

TCRdb keeps only in-frame clones here, not all; method: immunoSEQ multiplex PCR. The sample has approximately 65,000 clones, around 88% seen once. Each and every patient relapsed after autologous stem cell transplantation, and patients got differing brentuximab vedotin exposure. Turning to this clone: The antigen remains unidentified.

The clonotype comes from a human donor with classical Hodgkin lymphoma. The input for sequencing was peripheral blood mononuclear cells (PBMCs), taken at baseline.

The CDR3 loop reads CASGREVGSPLHF. DNA for the CDR3: TGTGCCAGTGGGCGGGAGGTCGGATCACCCCTCCACTTT. The genes are TRBV6-5 and TRBJ1-6; D is unresolved. The CDR3 loop spans 13 amino acids. Germline CDR1 and CDR2: MNHEY and SVGAGI. Trimming left V 9 bases short and J 10 bases short, with 16 bases between.